Listed below are T cell receptor beta chains from one sample, sequenced in a study of blood T cell repertoires in COVID-19. The method was immunoSEQ multiplex PCR; TCRdb's version includes in-frame clones alone and lacks a portion of them. The sample has 15,000 to 20,000 clones, approximately 80% seen once. Sequencing was done on a sample of peripheral blood. The receptors stem from a woman aged 70 to 79 with active COVID-19. Both conserved end residues are trimmed from each CDR3. D genes are given only for firm matches.

j_gene,d_gene,v_gene,CDR3aa
TRBJ2-1,NA,TRBV9,ASSPRRGANEQF
TRBJ2-3,TRBD2,TRBV9,ASSVLAGGPSDTQY
TRBJ2-1,TRBD1,TRBV3-1/TRBV3-2,ASSRSPGQDYNEQF
TRBJ2-3,TRBD2,TRBV11-2,ASSLGTTADTQY
TRBJ1-3,TRBD1,TRBV28,ASRETGGRGPTIY
TRBJ2-1,TRBD1,TRBV5-1,ASSLNLGQGYNEQF
TRBJ2-3,NA,TRBV7-2,ASSFDGTSTDTQY
TRBJ2-7,NA,TRBV20-1,SARTYEQY
TRBJ2-7,NA,TRBV5-1,ASSPNGQSSYEQY
TRBJ1-4,TRBD1,TRBV5-1,ASSPGQGAEKLF
TRBJ1-1,NA,TRBV27,ASSFSQNTEAF
TRBJ2-2,NA,TRBV7-9,ASSYSGSTGELF
TRBJ2-7,TRBD2,TRBV11-1,ASSLASGGPPSGEQY
TRBJ2-3,TRBD2,TRBV5-1,ASSLELASRYTQY
TRBJ1-2,NA,TRBV4-1,ASSQDRQNLRGLYGYT
TRBJ2-1,NA,TRBV24-1,ATSPTRANEQF
TRBJ1-6,NA,TRBV28,ASSLKAGALPLH
TRBJ1-3,NA,TRBV28,ASSLTGNSRNTIY
TRBJ2-4,NA,TRBV7-2,ASSFVAGGAKNIQY
TRBJ1-1,TRBD1,TRBV28,ASSTLFGDRVTEAF
TRBJ2-6,NA,TRBV5-4,ASSHRVSGANVLT
TRBJ2-7,NA,TRBV23-1,ASSPVGGGVKFTIVLPYEQY
TRBJ1-5,NA,TRBV28,ASSLNFGGGTGPQH
TRBJ2-1,NA,TRBV2,ASRREGVDEQF
TRBJ2-7,TRBD1,TRBV7-8,ASSVGQGRYEQY
TRBJ2-3,NA,TRBV10-3,AISARSGDTDTQY
TRBJ2-5,TRBD2,TRBV7-2,ASSLGLFGGRAQETQY
TRBJ1-1,TRBD1,TRBV7-2,ASSLGDRANTEAF
TRBJ1-5,TRBD1,TRBV7-6,ASSWGQGTGQPQH
TRBJ2-7,TRBD2,TRBV19,ASSIPREGPEQY
TRBJ2-1,TRBD2,TRBV29-1,SVDGTSGIPGDEQF
TRBJ2-1,TRBD2,TRBV27,ASSHRSWTSGRSSYNEQF
TRBJ1-2,TRBD1,TRBV10-3,AISGGQANYGYT
TRBJ2-5,NA,TRBV7-9,ASSLGRGPGNSRETQY
TRBJ1-5,NA,TRBV2,ASSGDRFNQPQH
TRBJ2-7,TRBD1,TRBV5-4,ASSLETGGDDYEQY
TRBJ2-7,NA,TRBV18,ASSPEAGKEYEQY
TRBJ2-7,TRBD2,TRBV3-1/TRBV3-2,ASSQDPSGSKSYEQY
TRBJ2-1,TRBD1,TRBV5-1,ASSLVEPGQGRDEQF
TRBJ2-1,TRBD2,TRBV19,ASSTAAPGLAGGGNEQF
TRBJ1-4,TRBD1,TRBV9,ASSTSTGLDEKLF
TRBJ2-7,NA,TRBV7-9,ASSLTVSGTYEQY
TRBJ2-1,TRBD2,TRBV18,ASSTGTSGSPEQF
TRBJ2-7,NA,TRBV2,ASNRAYEQY
TRBJ2-3,NA,TRBV25-1,ASNPGGTDTQY
TRBJ2-1,NA,TRBV21-1,ASSKVPLRSYNEQF
TRBJ2-7,NA,TRBV18,ASSPDTYEQY
TRBJ2-5,NA,TRBV5-1,ARPTGGTPAEETQY
TRBJ2-3,NA,TRBV2,ASSVLEASTDTQY
TRBJ2-3,TRBD2,TRBV27,ASRMTSGYTDTQY